Each of the 28 T cell receptor beta chains below was sequenced from the same sample in a study of identical twins. TCRdb re-derived calls from the 5' RACE reads in MiXCR, one entry per CDR3 protein. The sample contains 690,000 or so distinct CDR3 sequences, roughly 8% of which appear only once. A further study also used this sample, focusing on yellow fever vaccine responses in identical twins.

The sample taken for sequencing was PBMCs. All receptors come from a woman aged 18-29 years in good health.

This clonotype was detected a few times. At one of its ends the junction is not consistent with the germline gene, which may arise from a read error. V usage is TRBV6-1 and J usage is TRBJ1-1; no definite D call. Looked up from germline, CDR1 is MNHNS and CDR2 is SASEGT. This CDR3 is 13 amino acids long. The CDR3 region has the DNA TGTGCCGGCAGCACGGGAGGACTCCTTGAAGCTTTCTTT. Its protein is CAGSTGGLLEAFF.

This clonotype was counted between two and nine times. The chain is built from TRBV3-1 and TRBJ1-1, with D tentatively TRBD1 (5 bases). The CDR3 extends over 15 amino acids. CDR1 and CDR2 from the germline V gene are LGHDT and YNNKEL (reference sequence). V gave up 1 base and J gave up 1 base, with 10 bases separating them. The CDR3 sequence is CASSQGQTGNTEAFF. CDR3 DNA sequence: TGTGCCAGCAGCCAAGGTCAAACAGGGAACACTGAAGCTTTCTTT.

A few counts support this clonotype. The V call is TRBV30, the J call TRBJ2-2, with D unclear. The CDR3 length is 12 residues. Trimming pared 4 bases from V and 7 bases from J, leaving 10 bases between. Germline-derived CDR1 and CDR2 are GTSNPN and SVGIG (reference sequence). The CDR3 reads CAWITGFGELFF. DNA of the CDR3: TGTGCCTGGATTACTGGCTTCGGGGAGCTGTTTTTT.

The chain joins TRBV28 to TRBJ1-5, with TRBD1 matching 10 bases. The V gene end was trimmed by 4 bases and the J gene end by 6 bases; junction bases not matched to a gene: 9. Germline lookup yields CDR1 MDHEN and CDR2 SYDVKM. The CDR3 has 16 residues. CDR3 in DNA: TGTGCCAGCAGTTCCCTGACAGGGGGCAATACTCAGCCCCAGCATTTT. It specifies CASSSLTGGNTQPQHF. Full variable domain (outside the CDR3, taken from reference TRBV28 and TRBJ1-5): DVKVTQSSRYLVKRTGEKVFLECVQDMDHENMFWYRQDPGLGLRLIYFSYDVKMKEKGDIPEGYSVSREKKERFSLILESASTNQTSMYLCASSSLTGGNTQPQHFGDGTRLSIL.

This clonotype appeared a few times. Written as DNA, the CDR3 is TGTGCCAGCAGCTTAGTGTCAGGGGCCGAATTTCAGCCCCAGCATTTT. It yields the protein CASSLVSGAEFQPQHF. V and J are TRBV7-9 and TRBJ1-5; D is perhaps TRBD1 (6 bases). The CDR3 has 16 residues. V lost 1 base and J 6 bases, leaving 16 bases between the germline ends. Germline CDR1 and CDR2: SEHNR and FQNEAQ (reference sequence).

This clonotype was found a few times. This sequence joins TRBV28 and TRBJ2-4, with D unresolved. V shed 6 bases and J shed 0 bases, with 9 bases lying between them. From germline, CDR1 is MDHEN and CDR2 SYDVKM. This CDR3 region has 14 residues. The CDR3 here is CASRLGSAKNIQYF. As DNA, the CDR3 is TGTGCCAGCAGGCTAGGGTCAGCCAAAAACATTCAGTACTTC.

The chain employs TRBV2 and TRBJ2-1; 10 positions agree with TRBD2. The CDR3 covers 13 residues. Germline V lookup: CDR1 SNHLY, CDR2 FYNNEI. The V segment lost 7 bases and the J segment 7 bases; nucleotides outside the gene matches: 4. The CDR3 is CASMPAGGNEQFF. Written as DNA, the CDR3 is TGTGCCAGCATGCCAGCGGGGGGGAATGAGCAGTTCTTC.

The rearrangement joins TRBV6-1 to TRBJ2-7; D is unresolved. Looked up from germline, CDR1 is MNHNS and CDR2 is SASEGT. Trimming shortened V by 2 bases and J by 6 bases, and 5 bases separated the two germline ends. The CDR3 runs to 11 residues. As DNA, the CDR3 is TGTGCCAGCAGTGAAATCATCGAGCAGTACTTC. Protein sequence: CASSEIIEQYF.

There are a few counts of this clonotype. The J gene is TRBJ2-4, the V gene TRBV5-1; D gene ambiguous. The germline V gene has CDR1 SGHRS and CDR2 YFSETQ. V lost 0 bases and J lost 15, with 7 bases in between. This CDR3 is built from 10 residues. The CDR3 sequence is CASSLEAVYF. DNA for the CDR3: TGCGCCAGCAGCTTGGAGGCGGTGTACTTC.

This clonotype has just a few counts. The rearrangement joins TRBV5-1 to TRBJ2-5, with D tentatively TRBD1 (5 bases). CDR3 length equals 14 residues. Trimming cost V 4 bases and J 5 bases, with 15 bases left between them. Germline V gene lookup returns CDR1 SGHRS and CDR2 YFSETQ. The CDR3 spells CASSQRGDSETQYF. The DNA for the CDR3 is TGCGCCAGCAGCCAGCGAGGTGACAGTGAGACCCAGTACTTC.

There are a few counts of this clonotype. This chain uses TRBV28 with TRBJ2-5; perhaps TRBD1 as D (6 bases). Germline V gene lookup returns CDR1 MDHEN and CDR2 SYDVKM. This CDR3 region has 13 residues. The V end was cut by 5 bases, the J end by 4 bases, with 11 bases between. The CDR3 spells CASSPGQIETQYF. CDR3 DNA sequence: TGTGCCAGCAGTCCAGGACAGATAGAGACCCAGTACTTC.

This clonotype has ten or more counts. The gene calls are TRBV12-3 or TRBV12-4 and TRBJ1-6, with a tentative D call TRBD1 (6 bases). V was trimmed by 7 bases and J by 8 bases, leaving 18 bases between them. The CDR3 length is 15 residues. The CDR3 reads CASKGPGEKDSPLHF. In nucleotides, the CDR3 is TGTGCCAGCAAAGGGCCAGGGGAAAAGGATTCACCCCTCCACTTT.

This clonotype turned up a few times. In DNA, the CDR3 is TGTGCCAGCAGCTCCCGGGATACTAATTCACCCCTCCACTTT. This translates into CASSSRDTNSPLHF. V and J are TRBV5-5 and TRBJ1-6, with D hard to call. From germline, CDR1 is SGHKS and CDR2 YYEKEE (reference sequence). This CDR3 is 14 amino acids long. The V end was cut by 3 bases, the J end by 6 bases, with 10 bases between.

This clonotype appeared a few times. The V call is TRBV5-8, the J call TRBJ1-6; 7 nucleotides line up with TRBD1. CDR3 size: 16 residues. Germline V gives CDR1 SGHTS, CDR2 YDEGEE. J was trimmed by 0 bases and V by 3 bases; bases with no gene match: 3. CDR3 sequence: CASSWDSSSYNSPLHF. CDR3 DNA sequence: TGTGCCAGCAGCTGGGACAGCAGCTCCTATAATTCACCCCTCCACTTT.

The chain links TRBV27 to TRBJ2-6, with 7 bases identical to TRBD1. Germline V gene data show CDR1 as MNHEY and CDR2 as SMNVEV (reference sequence). The CDR3 sequence is 18 residues long. After removal of 0 bases from V and 2 bases from J, the junction contained 7 bases not matched to a gene. This CDR3 reads CASSLSTGLGTGANVLTF. DNA of the CDR3: TGTGCCAGCAGTTTATCGACAGGGCTGGGAACTGGGGCCAACGTCCTGACTTTC.

The CDR3 region is CASSRGLAGVIGELFF. DNA for the CDR3: TGTGCCAGCAGCCGGGGACTAGCGGGAGTGATCGGGGAGCTGTTTTTT. The chain recombines TRBV7-8 with TRBJ2-2, with 14 nucleotides matching TRBD2. CDR1 is SGHVS, CDR2 FQNEAQ, per germline. V gave up 5 bases and J gave up 7 bases; unmatched junction bases: 6. CDR3 length: 16 residues.

This clonotype turned up a few times. The rearrangement links TRBV29-1 to TRBJ2-7; 7 bases agree with TRBD1. V lost 4 bases to trimming and J lost 1 base; unmatched junction nucleotides: 4. The length of the CDR3 is 13 residues. Germline-derived CDR1 and CDR2 are SQVTM and ANQGSEA. DNA for the CDR3: TGCAGCGTTGGAGGGGACAGTTCCTACGAGCAGTACTTC. It specifies CSVGGDSSYEQYF.

A few counts support this clonotype. The genes are TRBV27 and TRBJ2-7, with 8 positions matching TRBD1. Trimming removed 4 bases from V and 4 bases from J; junction bases left unmatched: 6. CDR1 and CDR2 (germline): MNHEY, SMNVEV (reference sequence). The CDR3 consists of 14 residues. CDR3 sequence reads: CASSYTGGSYEQYF. CDR3 sequence (DNA): TGTGCCAGCAGTTATACAGGGGGGTCTTACGAGCAGTACTTC.

This clonotype was found a few times. The J gene is TRBJ2-5, the V gene TRBV25-1; D might be TRBD1 or TRBD2, each matching 6 bases. The germline V gene has CDR1 MGHDK and CDR2 SYGVNS. The germline V and J ends were trimmed by 2 bases and 4 bases, with 14 bases remaining between them. The CDR3 consists of 15 residues. The CDR3 sequence: CASSEEWGARETQYF. The DNA for the CDR3 is TGTGCCAGCAGTGAAGAATGGGGGGCTCGAGAGACCCAGTACTTC.

The chain joins TRBV7-9 to TRBJ1-6; D is undetermined. Trimming left V 5 bases short and J 8 bases short, with 10 bases between. Germline V gene lookup returns CDR1 SEHNR and CDR2 FQNEAQ (reference sequence). CDR3 size: 13 residues. CDR3 protein: CASSLQEDSPLHF. The CDR3 region has the DNA TGTGCCAGCAGCCTACAAGAGGATTCACCCCTCCACTTT.

This clonotype was picked up a small number of times. V gene TRBV4-3 combines with J gene TRBJ1-5, with D possibly TRBD1 on 5 matching bases. CDR3 length: 16 amino acids. In germline, CDR1 is LGHNA, CDR2 YSLEER. V was cut by 0 bases and J by 2 bases, with 11 bases left in between. The CDR3 DNA follows: TGCGCCAGCAGCCAAGAAGGCCAGGGCTGCAATCAGCCCCAGCATTTT. Protein product: CASSQEGQGCNQPQHF.

The chain has TRBV5-1 and TRBJ2-3; TRBD1 matches at 10 bases. Germline loops: CDR1 SGHRS, CDR2 YFSETQ. This CDR3 comprises 14 residues. The ends lost 5 bases at V and 3 bases at J; junction bases unmatched: 3. The CDR3, as DNA: TGCGCCAGCAGGACAGGGGGCACAACAGATACGCAGTATTTT. Residues: CASRTGGTTDTQYF.

The sample holds a few counts of this clonotype. This chain links TRBV28 with TRBJ2-3; no clear D gene. The V end was cut by 3 bases, the J end by 11 bases, with 12 bases between. CDR3 size: 12 residues. Per the germline V gene, CDR1 is MDHEN and CDR2 is SYDVKM. The CDR3 sequence is CASSFSRRLQYF. CDR3 sequence (DNA): TGTGCCAGCAGTTTTTCTCGGCGTTTGCAGTATTTT.

The V and J genes are TRBV20-1 and TRBJ2-7; D is undetermined. The CDR3 totals 13 residues. Between the trimmed V and J ends, which lost 5 bases and 4 bases, there was a span of 15 bases. The germline gives CDR1 DFQATT, CDR2 SNEGSKA (reference sequence). The CDR3 nucleotides read TGCAGTGCTGCGCAAGGCCCCGCTTACGAGCAGTACTTC. Its protein product is CSAAQGPAYEQYF.

There are many counts of this clonotype. J is TRBJ1-2 and V is TRBV29-1; no firm D call. Germline CDR1 is SQVTM and CDR2 is ANQGSEA. This CDR3 is built from 10 residues. V lost 4 bases and J 6 bases, leaving 6 bases between the germline ends. The CDR3 spells CSVAENGYTF. The CDR3 DNA reads as TGCAGCGTTGCGGAAAATGGCTACACCTTC.

This clonotype was seen many times. The rearrangement links TRBV11-2 to TRBJ2-3; perhaps D is TRBD1 or TRBD2 (5 bases each). Trimming removed 1 base at V and 2 bases at J, with 19 bases between. The CDR3 runs to 18 residues. CDR1 is SGHAT and CDR2 is FQNNGV in the germline V gene. As DNA, the CDR3 is TGTGCCAGCAGCTTAGTTACCGGGACGACACGAACCACAGATACGCAGTATTTT. Amino acids: CASSLVTGTTRTTDTQYF.

The genes are TRBV18 and TRBJ2-7, with 7 bases aligning to TRBD1. This CDR3 has 16 amino acids. Germline-derived CDR1 and CDR2 are KGHSH and LQKENI. After removal of 3 bases from V and 3 bases from J, the junction contained 11 bases not matched to a gene. CDR3 nucleotide sequence: TGTGCCAGCTCACCCGCTGAGACAGGGTTGGGCTACGAGCAGTACTTC. Amino acid sequence: CASSPAETGLGYEQYF.

This clonotype has more than one count but fewer than ten. The V gene is TRBV4-3, the J gene TRBJ2-2; tentative D call: TRBD2 (6 bases). Germline V gene data show CDR1 as LGHNA and CDR2 as YSLEER. V lost 5 bases and J lost 2, with 12 bases in between. This CDR3 is 15 amino acids long. CDR3 amino acids: CASSSAGPNTGELFF. CDR3 bases: TGCGCCAGCAGCTCGGCGGGACCCAACACCGGGGAGCTGTTTTTT.